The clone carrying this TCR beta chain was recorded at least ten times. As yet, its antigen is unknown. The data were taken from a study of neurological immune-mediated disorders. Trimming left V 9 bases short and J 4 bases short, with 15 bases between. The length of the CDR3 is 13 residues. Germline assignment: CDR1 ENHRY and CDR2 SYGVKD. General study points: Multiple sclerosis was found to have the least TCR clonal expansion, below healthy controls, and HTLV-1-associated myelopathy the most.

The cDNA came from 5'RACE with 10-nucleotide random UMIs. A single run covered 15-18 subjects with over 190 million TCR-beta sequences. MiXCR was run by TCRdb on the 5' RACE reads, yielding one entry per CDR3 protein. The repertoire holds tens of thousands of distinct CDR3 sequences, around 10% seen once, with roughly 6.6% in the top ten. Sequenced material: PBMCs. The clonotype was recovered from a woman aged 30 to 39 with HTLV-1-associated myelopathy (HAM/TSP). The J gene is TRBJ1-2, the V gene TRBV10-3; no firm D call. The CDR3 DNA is TGTGCCATGGAAAATGGACGGAGCTATGGCTACACCTTC. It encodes CAMENGRSYGYTF.